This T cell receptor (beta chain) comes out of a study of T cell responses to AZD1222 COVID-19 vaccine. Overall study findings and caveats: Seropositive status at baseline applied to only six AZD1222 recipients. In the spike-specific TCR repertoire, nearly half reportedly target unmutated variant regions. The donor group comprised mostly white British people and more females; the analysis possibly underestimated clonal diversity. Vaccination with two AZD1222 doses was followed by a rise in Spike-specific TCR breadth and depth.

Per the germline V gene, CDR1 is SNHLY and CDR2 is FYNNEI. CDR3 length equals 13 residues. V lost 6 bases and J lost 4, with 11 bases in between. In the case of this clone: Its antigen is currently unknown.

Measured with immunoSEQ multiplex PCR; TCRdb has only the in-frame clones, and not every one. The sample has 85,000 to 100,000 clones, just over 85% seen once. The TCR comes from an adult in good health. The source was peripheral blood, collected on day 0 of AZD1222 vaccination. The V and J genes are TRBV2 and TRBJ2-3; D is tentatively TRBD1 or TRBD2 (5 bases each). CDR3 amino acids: CASSQGSADTQYF. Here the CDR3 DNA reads TGTGCCAGCAGCCAGGGTAGCGCAGATACGCAGTATTTT. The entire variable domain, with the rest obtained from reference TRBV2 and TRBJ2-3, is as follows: EPEVTQTPSHQVTQMGQEVILRCVPISNHLYFYWYRQILGQKVEFLVSFYNNEISEKSEIFDDQFSVERPDGSNFTLKIRSTKLEDSAMYFCASSQGSADTQYFGPGTRLTVL.